This T cell receptor (beta chain) was captured in a study of PD-1 blockade in mismatch repair-deficient tumors. In the study overall: Patients had roughly twelve mismatch repair-deficient cancer types, all previously treated and progressing. Study outcomes and limitations: Tumor-resident clones, often undetectable pretreatment in blood, expanded then contracted after pembrolizumab.

Produced via immunoSEQ multiplex PCR; TCRdb's table is partial and in-frame only. Found here are roughly 130,000 clones, about nine tenths of them singletons; the top ten hold 12%. Details on this clone: What it binds is not known.

TCRs were sequenced from a few patients responding to pembrolizumab. Sequenced here: peripheral blood, sampled 70 to 73 weeks after starting pembrolizumab. The source of this sequence is an adult with mismatch repair-deficient cancer.

The CDR3, as DNA: TGTGCCAGCAGCGACCCTAATCAGCCCCAGCATTTT. This encodes CASSDPNQPQHF. The chain has TRBV7-8 and TRBJ1-5; unclear D gene. The V gene's germline CDR1 is SGHVS and CDR2 FQNEAQ. This CDR3 is 12 amino acids long. Trimming removed 5 bases from V and 4 bases from J, with 6 bases in between. Full variable domain (rest looked up from reference TRBV7-8 and TRBJ1-5): GAGVSQSPRYKVAKRGQDVALRCDPISGHVSLFWYQQALGQGPEFLTYFQNEAQLDKSGLPSDRFFAERPEGSVSTLKIQRTQQEDSAVYLCASSDPNQPQHFGDGTRLSIL.